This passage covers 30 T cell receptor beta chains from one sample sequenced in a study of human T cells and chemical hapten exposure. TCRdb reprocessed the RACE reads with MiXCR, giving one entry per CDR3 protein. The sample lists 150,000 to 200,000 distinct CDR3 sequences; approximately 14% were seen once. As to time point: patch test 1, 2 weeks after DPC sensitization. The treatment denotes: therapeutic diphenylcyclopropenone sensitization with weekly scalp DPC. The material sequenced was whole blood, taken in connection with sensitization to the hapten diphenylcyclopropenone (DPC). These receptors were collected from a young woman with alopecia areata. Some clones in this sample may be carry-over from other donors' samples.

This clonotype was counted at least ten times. The CDR3, as DNA: TGTGCCAGCAGCTCACCCCCCTCCTACGAGCAGTACTTC. Translating it yields CASSSPPSYEQYF. The chain is built from TRBV7-9 and TRBJ2-7; D is uncertain. Germline V CDR1 and CDR2: SEHNR, FQNEAQ (reference sequence). The ends were cut back, 4 bases at V and 0 bases at J, with 7 bases in the middle. The CDR3 totals 13 residues.

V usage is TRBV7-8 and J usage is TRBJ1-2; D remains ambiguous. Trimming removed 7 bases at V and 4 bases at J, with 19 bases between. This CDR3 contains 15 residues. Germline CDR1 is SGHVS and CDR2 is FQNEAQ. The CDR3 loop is CASTIGSLRGYGYTF. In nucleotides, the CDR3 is TGTGCCAGCACGATAGGTTCTCTCCGGGGCTATGGCTACACCTTC.

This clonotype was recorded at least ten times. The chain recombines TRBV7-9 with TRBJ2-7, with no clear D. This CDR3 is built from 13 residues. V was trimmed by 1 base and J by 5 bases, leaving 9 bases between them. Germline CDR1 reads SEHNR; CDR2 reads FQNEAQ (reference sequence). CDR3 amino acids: CASSLGSDHEQYF. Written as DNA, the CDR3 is TGTGCCAGCAGCTTAGGGTCGGACCACGAGCAGTACTTC.

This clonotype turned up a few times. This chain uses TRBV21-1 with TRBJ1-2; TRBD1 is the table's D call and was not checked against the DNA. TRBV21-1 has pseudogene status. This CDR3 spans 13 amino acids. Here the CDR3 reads CANKHPPDGGYTF. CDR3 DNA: TGTGCCAACAAACACCCCCCAGATGGTGGCTACACCTTC.

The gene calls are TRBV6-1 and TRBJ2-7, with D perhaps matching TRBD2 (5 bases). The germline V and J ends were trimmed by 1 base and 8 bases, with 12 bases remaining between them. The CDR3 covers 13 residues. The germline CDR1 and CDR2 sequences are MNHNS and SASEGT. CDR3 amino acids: CASSEVGRDQQYF. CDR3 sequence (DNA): TGTGCCAGCAGTGAAGTTGGACGGGATCAGCAGTACTTC.

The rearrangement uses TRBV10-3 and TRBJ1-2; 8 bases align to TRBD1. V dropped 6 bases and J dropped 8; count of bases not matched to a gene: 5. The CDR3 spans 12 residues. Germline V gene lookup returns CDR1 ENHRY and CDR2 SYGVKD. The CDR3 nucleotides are TGTGCCATCAGAGGGACAGGCGGGGGCTACACCTTC. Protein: CAIRGTGGGYTF.

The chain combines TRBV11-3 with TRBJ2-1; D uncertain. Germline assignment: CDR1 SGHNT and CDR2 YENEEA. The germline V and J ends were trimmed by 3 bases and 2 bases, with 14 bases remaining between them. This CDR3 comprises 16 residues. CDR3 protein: CASSFRPGLPYNEQFF. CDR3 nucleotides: TGTGCCAGCAGCTTCCGGCCCGGCCTCCCCTACAATGAGCAGTTCTTC.

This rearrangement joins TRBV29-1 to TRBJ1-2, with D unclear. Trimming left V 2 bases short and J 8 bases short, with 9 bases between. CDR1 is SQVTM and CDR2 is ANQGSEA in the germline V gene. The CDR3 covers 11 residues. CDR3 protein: CSVETGVGYTF. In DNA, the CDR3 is TGCAGCGTTGAAACCGGTGTGGGCTACACCTTC.

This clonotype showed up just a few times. The CDR3 is CASSQDLGRGSTGELFF. The CDR3 nucleotides read TGTGCCAGCAGCCAAGATCTCGGGCGGGGTAGCACCGGGGAGCTGTTTTTT. This sequence joins TRBV3-1 and TRBJ2-2; tentatively, D is TRBD2 (6 bases). The CDR3 length is 17 residues. Germline values: CDR1 LGHDT, CDR2 YNNKEL (reference sequence). The V and J ends lost 0 bases and 4 bases respectively, with 15 bases between them. Using reference TRBV3-1 and TRBJ2-2 for the parts outside the CDR3, the full variable domain is DTAVSQTPKYLVTQMGNDKSIKCEQNLGHDTMYWYKQDSKKFLKIMFSYNNKELIINETVPNRFSPKSPDKAHLNLHINSLELGDSAVYFCASSQDLGRGSTGELFFGEGSRLTVL.

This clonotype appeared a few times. This chain's CDR3 is CSARVGGQTQYF. CDR3 DNA sequence: TGCAGTGCTAGAGTTGGGGGTCAGACCCAGTACTTC. The chain links TRBV20-1 to TRBJ2-5, with D perhaps given as TRBD1 or TRBD2 (5 bases each). Trimming took 1 base from V and 6 from J, leaving 9 bases between them. Germline assignment: CDR1 DFQATT and CDR2 SNEGSKA (reference sequence). CDR3 length: 12 amino acids.

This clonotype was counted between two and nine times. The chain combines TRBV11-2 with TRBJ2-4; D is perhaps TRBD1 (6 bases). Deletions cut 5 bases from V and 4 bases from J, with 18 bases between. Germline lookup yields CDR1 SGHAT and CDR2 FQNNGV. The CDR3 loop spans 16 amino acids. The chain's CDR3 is CASSPGDTIGKNIQYF. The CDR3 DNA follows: TGTGCCAGCAGCCCTGGGGACACCATCGGGAAAAACATTCAGTACTTC.

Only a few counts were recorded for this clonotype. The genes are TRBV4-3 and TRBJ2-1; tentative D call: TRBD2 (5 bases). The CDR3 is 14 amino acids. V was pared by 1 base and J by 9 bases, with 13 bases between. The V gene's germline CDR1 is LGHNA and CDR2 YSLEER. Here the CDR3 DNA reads TGCGCCAGCAGCCAAGGGACTCTCGGCGGTGAGCAGTTCTTC. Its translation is CASSQGTLGGEQFF.

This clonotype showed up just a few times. The CDR3 is CSAVAGGPNSINIYEQYF. The CDR3 DNA follows: TGCAGTGCAGTAGCGGGAGGGCCCAATTCTATCAATATCTACGAGCAGTACTTC. The gene calls are TRBV20-1 and TRBJ2-7; 11 nucleotides line up with TRBD2. Germline V gives CDR1 DFQATT, CDR2 SNEGSKA (reference sequence). Trimming at V came to 6 bases and at J to 3 bases, leaving 19 bases not matched to a gene. The CDR3 has 18 residues.

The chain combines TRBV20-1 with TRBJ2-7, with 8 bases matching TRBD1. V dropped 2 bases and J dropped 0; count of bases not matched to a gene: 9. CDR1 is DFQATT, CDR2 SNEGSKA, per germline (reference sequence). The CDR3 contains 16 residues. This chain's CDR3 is CSARPDRGRSSYEQYF. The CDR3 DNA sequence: TGCAGTGCTAGACCCGACAGGGGAAGGAGCTCCTACGAGCAGTACTTC.

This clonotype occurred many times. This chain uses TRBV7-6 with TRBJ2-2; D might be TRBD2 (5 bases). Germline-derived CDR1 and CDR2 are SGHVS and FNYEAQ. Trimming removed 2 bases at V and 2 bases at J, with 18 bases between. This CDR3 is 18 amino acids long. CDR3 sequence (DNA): TGTGCCAGCAGCTTAATATCGGCGGGCTTGGTTAACACCGGGGAGCTGTTTTTT. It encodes CASSLISAGLVNTGELFF.

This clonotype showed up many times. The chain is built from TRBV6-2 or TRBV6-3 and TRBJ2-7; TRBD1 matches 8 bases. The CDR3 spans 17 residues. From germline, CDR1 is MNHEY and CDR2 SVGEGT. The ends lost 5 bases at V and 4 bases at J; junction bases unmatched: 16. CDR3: CASSPREGQGKFYEQYF. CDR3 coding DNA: TGTGCCAGCAGTCCACGAGAAGGACAGGGAAAATTTTACGAGCAGTACTTC.

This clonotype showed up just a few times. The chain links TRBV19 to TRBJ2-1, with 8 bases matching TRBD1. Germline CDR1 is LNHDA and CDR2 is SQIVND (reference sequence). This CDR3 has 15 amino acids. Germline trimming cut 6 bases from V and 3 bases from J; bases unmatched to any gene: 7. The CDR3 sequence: CASRTTGTGYNEQFF. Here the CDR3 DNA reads TGTGCCAGTAGAACTACCGGGACAGGCTACAATGAGCAGTTCTTC.

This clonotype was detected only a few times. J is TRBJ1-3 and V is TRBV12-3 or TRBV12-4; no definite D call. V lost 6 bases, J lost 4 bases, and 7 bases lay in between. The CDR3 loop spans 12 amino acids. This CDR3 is CASREGGNTIYF. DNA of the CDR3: TGTGCCAGCAGGGAAGGAGGAAACACCATATATTTT.

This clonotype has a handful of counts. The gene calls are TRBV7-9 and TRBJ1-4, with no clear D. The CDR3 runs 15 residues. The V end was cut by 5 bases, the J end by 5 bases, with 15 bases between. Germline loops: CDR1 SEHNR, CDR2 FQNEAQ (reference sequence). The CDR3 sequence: CASSPRTEINEKLFF. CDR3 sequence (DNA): TGTGCCAGCAGCCCCCGGACGGAGATCAATGAAAAACTGTTTTTT.

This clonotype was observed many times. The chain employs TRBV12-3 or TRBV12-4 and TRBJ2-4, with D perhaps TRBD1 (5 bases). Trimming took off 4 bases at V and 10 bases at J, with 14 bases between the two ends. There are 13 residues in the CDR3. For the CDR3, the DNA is TGTGCCAGCAGTTATGGACACCCAGGGATTCAGTACTTC. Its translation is CASSYGHPGIQYF.

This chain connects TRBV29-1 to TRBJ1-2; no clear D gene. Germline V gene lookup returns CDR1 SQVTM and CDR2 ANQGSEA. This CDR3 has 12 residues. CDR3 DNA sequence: TGCAGGAGAGGACGGCCCAACTATGGCTACACCTTC. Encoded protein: CRRGRPNYGYTF.

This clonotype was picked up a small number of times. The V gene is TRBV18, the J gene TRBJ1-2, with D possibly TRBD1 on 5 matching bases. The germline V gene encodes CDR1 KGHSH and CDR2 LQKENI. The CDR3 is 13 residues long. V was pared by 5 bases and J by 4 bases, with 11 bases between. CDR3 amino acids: CASSGTDFYGYTF. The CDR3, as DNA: TGTGCCAGCTCAGGGACCGACTTCTATGGCTACACCTTC. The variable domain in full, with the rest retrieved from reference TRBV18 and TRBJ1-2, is NAGVMQNPRHLVRRRGQEARLRCSPMKGHSHVYWYRQLPEEGLKFMVYLQKENIIDESGMPKERFSAEFPKEGPSILRIQQVVRGDSAAYFCASSGTDFYGYTFGSGTRLTVV.

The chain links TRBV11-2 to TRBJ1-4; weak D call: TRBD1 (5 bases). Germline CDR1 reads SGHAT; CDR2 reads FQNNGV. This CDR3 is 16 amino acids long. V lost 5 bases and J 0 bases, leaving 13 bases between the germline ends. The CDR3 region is CASSARTGATNEKLFF. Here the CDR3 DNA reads TGTGCCAGCAGCGCCCGGACGGGGGCAACTAATGAAAAACTGTTTTTT.

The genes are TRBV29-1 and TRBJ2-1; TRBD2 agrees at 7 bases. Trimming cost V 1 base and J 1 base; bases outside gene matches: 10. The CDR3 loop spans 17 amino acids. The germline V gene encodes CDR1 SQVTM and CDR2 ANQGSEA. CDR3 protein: CSVEADPAGVSYNEQFF. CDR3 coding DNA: TGCAGCGTTGAAGCAGACCCGGCGGGAGTTTCCTACAATGAGCAGTTCTTC.

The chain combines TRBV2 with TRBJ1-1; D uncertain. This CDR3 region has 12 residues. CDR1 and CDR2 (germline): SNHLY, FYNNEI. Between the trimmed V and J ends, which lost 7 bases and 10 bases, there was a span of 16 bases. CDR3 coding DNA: TGTGCCAGCACCCTGACGGGCTTGGGAGCTTTCTTT. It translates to CASTLTGLGAFF.

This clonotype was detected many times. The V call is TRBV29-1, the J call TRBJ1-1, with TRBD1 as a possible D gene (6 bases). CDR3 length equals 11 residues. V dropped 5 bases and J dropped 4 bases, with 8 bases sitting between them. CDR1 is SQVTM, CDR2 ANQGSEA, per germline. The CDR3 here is CSVWTATEAFF. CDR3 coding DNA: TGCAGCGTTTGGACAGCCACTGAAGCTTTCTTT.

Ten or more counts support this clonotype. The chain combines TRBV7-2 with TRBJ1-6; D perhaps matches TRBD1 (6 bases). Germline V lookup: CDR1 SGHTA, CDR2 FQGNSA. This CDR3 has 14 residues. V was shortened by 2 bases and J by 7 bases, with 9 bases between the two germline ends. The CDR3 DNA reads TGTGCCAGCAGCTTAAACGGACAGAATTCACCCCTCCACTTT. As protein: CASSLNGQNSPLHF.

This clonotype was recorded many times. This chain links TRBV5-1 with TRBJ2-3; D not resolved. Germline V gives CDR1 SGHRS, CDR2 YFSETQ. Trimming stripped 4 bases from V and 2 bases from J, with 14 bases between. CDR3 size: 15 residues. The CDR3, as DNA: TGCGCCAGCAGCAACCCTCATGGAGACACAGATACGCAGTATTTT. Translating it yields CASSNPHGDTDTQYF.

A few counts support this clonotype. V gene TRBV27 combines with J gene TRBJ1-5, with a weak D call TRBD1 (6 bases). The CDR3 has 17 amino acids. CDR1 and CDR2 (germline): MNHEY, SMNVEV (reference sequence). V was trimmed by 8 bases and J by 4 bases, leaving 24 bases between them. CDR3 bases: TGTGCCAGCGGTTCTCACGTAGGGGGGAGTATGAATCAGCCCCAGCATTTT. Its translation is CASGSHVGGSMNQPQHF.

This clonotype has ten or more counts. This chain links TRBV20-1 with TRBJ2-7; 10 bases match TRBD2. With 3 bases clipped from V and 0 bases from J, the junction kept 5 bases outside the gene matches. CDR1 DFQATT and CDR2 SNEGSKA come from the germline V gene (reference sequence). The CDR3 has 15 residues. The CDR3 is CSASLASGSSYEQYF. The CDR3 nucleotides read TGCAGTGCTAGTTTGGCTAGCGGGAGCTCCTACGAGCAGTACTTC.